This T cell receptor beta chain was sequenced during a study of T cell responses to AZD1222 COVID-19 vaccine. Germline CDR1 is LGHNA and CDR2 is YNFKEQ. V lost 7 bases and J lost 3; bases outside the gene matches: 13. There are 17 residues in the CDR3. Sequencing used immunoSEQ multiplex PCR; TCRdb keeps in-frame clones, though not all of them. The sample has roughly 93,000 clones; 90% are singletons. Details on this clone: Its target is unknown.

Findings and caveats of the study: Spike as a whole was targeted by vaccine-associated CD4 TCRs, dominant at 160-218 and 743-854. Close to half of spike-specific TCRs reportedly recognize unmutated variant regions. Females outnumbered males among donors, who were mostly white British; clonal diversity was possibly underestimated. AZD1222 recipients seropositive at baseline numbered only six or seven.

The TCR sequence derives from an adult in good health. The V gene is TRBV4-2, the J gene TRBJ1-4, with 8 nucleotides matching TRBD1. The input for sequencing was peripheral blood, taken on day 0 of AZD1222 vaccination. The CDR3 loop is CASKQGAGGASNEKLFF. The CDR3 nucleotides read TGTGCCAGCAAACAAGGGGCAGGGGGCGCGTCTAATGAAAAACTGTTTTTT.